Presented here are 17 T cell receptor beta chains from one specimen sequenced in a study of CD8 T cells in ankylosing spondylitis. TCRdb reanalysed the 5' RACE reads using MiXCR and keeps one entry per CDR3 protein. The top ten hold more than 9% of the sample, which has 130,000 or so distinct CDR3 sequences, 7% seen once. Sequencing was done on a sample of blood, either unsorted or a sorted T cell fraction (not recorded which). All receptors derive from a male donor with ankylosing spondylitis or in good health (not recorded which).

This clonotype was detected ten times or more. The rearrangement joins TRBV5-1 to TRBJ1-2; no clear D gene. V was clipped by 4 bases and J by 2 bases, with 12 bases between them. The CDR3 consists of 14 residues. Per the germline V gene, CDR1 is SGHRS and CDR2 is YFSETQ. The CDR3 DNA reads TGCGCCAGCAGCCCAGGAGTTATCAACTATGGCTACACCTTC. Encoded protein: CASSPGVINYGYTF.

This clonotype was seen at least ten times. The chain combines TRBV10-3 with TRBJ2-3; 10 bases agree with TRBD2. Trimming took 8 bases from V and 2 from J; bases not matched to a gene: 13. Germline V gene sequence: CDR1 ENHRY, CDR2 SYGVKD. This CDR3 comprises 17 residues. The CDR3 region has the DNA TGTGCCATCGCAGTCAGCGGGGGGGCAGTTAACACAGATACGCAGTATTTT. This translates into CAIAVSGGAVNTDTQYF.

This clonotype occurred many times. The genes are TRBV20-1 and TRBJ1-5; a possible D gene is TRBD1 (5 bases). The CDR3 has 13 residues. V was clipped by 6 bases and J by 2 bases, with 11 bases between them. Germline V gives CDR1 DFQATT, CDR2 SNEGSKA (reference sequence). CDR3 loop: CSATQGGNQPQHF. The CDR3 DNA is TGCAGTGCAACCCAGGGTGGCAATCAGCCCCAGCATTTT.

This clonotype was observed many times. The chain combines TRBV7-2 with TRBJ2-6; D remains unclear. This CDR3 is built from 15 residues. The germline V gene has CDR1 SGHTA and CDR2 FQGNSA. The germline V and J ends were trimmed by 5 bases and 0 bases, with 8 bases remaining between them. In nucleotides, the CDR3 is TGTGCCAGCAGCGTACGGATCTCTGGGGCCAACGTCCTGACTTTC. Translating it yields CASSVRISGANVLTF. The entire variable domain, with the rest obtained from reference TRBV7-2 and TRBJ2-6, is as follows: GAGVSQSPSNKVTEKGKDVELRCDPISGHTALYWYRQSLGQGLEFLIYFQGNSAPDKSGLPSDRFSAERTGGSVSTLTIQRTQQEDSAVYLCASSVRISGANVLTFGAGSRLTVL.

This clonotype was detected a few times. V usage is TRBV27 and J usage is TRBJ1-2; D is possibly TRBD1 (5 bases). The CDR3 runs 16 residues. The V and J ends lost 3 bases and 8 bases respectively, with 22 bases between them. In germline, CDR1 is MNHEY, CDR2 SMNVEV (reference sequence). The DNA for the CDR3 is TGTGCCAGCAGTTTCACCTTGGGGGAGGTTTCGTGGGGCTACACCTTC. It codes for CASSFTLGEVSWGYTF.

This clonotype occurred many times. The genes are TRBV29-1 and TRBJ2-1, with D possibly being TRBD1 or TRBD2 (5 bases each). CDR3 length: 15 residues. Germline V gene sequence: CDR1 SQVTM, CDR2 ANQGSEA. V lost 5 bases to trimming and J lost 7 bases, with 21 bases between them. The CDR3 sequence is CSVRRNLDIGNEQFF. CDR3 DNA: TGCAGCGTTCGGAGGAACCTGGACATAGGAAATGAGCAGTTCTTC.

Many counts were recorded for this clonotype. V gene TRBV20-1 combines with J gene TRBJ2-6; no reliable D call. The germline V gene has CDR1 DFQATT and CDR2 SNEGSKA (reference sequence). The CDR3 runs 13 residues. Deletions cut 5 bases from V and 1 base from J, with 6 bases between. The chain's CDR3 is CSADISGANVLTF. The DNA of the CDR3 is TGCAGTGCTGATATATCTGGGGCCAACGTCCTGACTTTC.

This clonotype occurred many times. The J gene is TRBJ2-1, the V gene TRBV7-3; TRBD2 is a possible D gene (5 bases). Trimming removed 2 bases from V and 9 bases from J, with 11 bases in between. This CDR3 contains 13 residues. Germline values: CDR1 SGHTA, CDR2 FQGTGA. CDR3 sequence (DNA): TGTGCCAGCAGCTTATTCACCGAGGGTGAGCAGTTCTTC. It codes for CASSLFTEGEQFF.

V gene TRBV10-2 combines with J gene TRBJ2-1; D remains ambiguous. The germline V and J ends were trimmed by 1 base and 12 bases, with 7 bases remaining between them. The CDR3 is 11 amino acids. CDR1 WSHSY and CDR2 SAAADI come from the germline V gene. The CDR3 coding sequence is TGCGCCAGCAGTGAGTTCGACGGGCAGTTCTTC. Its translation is CASSEFDGQFF.

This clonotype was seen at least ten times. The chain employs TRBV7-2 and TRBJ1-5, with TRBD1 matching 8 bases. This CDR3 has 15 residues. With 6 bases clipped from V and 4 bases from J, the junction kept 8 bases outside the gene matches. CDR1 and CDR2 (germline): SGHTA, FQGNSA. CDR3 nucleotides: TGTGCCAGCAGTACCCCCGGACAGGGAAATCAGCCCCAGCATTTT. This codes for CASSTPGQGNQPQHF.

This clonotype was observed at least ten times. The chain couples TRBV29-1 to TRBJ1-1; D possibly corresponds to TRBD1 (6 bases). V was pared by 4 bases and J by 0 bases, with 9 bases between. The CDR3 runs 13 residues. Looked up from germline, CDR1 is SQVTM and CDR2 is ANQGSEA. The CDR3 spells CSVGQVLNTEAFF. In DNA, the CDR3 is TGCAGCGTTGGACAGGTCCTGAACACTGAAGCTTTCTTT.

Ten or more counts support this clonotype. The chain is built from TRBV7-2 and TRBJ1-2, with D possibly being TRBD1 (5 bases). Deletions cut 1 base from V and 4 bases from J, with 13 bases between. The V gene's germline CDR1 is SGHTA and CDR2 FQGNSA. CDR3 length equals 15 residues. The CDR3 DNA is TGTGCCAGCAGCTTAGGTCGGGGCGCCTTCTATGGCTACACCTTC. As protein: CASSLGRGAFYGYTF.

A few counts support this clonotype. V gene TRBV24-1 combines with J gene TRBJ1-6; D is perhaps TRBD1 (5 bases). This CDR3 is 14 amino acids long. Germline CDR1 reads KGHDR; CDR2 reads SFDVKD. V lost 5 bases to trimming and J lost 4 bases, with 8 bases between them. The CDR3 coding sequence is TGTGCCACCAGTGGAAAGGGGTATAATTCACCCCTCCACTTT. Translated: CATSGKGYNSPLHF.

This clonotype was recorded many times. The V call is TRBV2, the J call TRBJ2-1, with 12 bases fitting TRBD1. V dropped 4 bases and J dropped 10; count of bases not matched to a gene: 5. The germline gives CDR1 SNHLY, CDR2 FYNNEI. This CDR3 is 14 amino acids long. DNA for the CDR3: TGTGCCAGCAGTGTGGGACAGGGGGCCGGGGAGCAGTTCTTC. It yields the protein CASSVGQGAGEQFF.

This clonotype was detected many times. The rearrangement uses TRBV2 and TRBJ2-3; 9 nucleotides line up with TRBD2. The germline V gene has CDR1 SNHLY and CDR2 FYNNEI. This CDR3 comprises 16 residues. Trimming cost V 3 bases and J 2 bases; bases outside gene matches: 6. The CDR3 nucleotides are TGTGCCAGCAGTGAGAGAGCGGGGGGTAACACAGATACGCAGTATTTT. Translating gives CASSERAGGNTDTQYF.

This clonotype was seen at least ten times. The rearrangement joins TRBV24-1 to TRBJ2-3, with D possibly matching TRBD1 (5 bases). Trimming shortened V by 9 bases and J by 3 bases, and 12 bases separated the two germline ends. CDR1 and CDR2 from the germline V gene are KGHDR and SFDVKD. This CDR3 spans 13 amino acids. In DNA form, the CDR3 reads TGTGCCACCGGACCAGGGTCAACAGATACGCAGTATTTT. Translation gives CATGPGSTDTQYF.

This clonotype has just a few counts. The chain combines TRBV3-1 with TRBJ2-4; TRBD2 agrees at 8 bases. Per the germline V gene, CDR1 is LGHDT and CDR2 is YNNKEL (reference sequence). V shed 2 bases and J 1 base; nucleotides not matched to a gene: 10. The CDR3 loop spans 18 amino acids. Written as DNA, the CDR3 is TGTGCCAGCAGCCAAAAGGTAGCAGCGGGAGAGGCCAAAAACATTCAGTACTTC. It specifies CASSQKVAAGEAKNIQYF.